This is a list of T cell receptor beta chains from one sample in a study of CD8 T cells in Susac syndrome. From the immunoSEQ multiplex PCR reads, TCRdb called clonotypes with MiXCR, one entry per CDR3 protein. The top ten hold roughly 0.15% of the sample, which has under 200,000 distinct CDR3 sequences, around 94% seen once. The sequenced sample consisted of CD4+ T cells from PBMCs. The receptors derive from a human donor in good health. Each CDR3 is given with its conserved first and last residue. A D gene is named only where the DNA matches it firmly. Clone size is shown for a subset of rows, as once, few, many or a class of expanded clone.

.	TRBJ2-5	.	TRBV5-4	CASSLSYGQETQYF	TGTGCCAGCAGCTTGTCATACGGGCAAGAGACCCAGTACTTC
.	TRBJ1-1	.	TRBV27	CASTPRWGLNTEAFF	TGTGCCAGCACCCCGCGCTGGGGATTGAACACTGAAGCTTTCTTT
.	TRBJ2-3	TRBD2	TRBV9	CASSVNSGGISTDTQYF	TGTGCCAGCAGCGTCAATAGCGGGGGCATTAGCACAGATACGCAGTATTTT
once	TRBJ2-7	.	TRBV3-1	CASSRSRPPHEQYF	TGTGCCAGCAGCCGAAGTAGACCTCCCCACGAGCAGTACTTC
few	TRBJ2-7	TRBD1	TRBV2	CASSPGTGREQYF	TGTGCCAGCAGTCCCGGGACAGGGCGAGAGCAGTACTTC
.	TRBJ2-5	TRBD2	TRBV9	CASSLRGGLAGAETQYF	TGTGCCAGCAGCCTCCGAGGGGGACTAGCGGGGGCGGAGACCCAGTACTTC
.	TRBJ1-2	.	TRBV12-3/TRBV12-4	CASSRQGYGYTF	TGTGCCAGCAGTCGACAAGGATATGGCTACACCTTC
.	TRBJ2-3	TRBD2	TRBV5-1	CASSIGTSGWAQYF	TGCGCCAGCAGCATCGGGACTAGCGGGTGGGCGCAGTATTTT
.	TRBJ1-2	.	TRBV12-3/TRBV12-4	CASSFFLAGSYGYTF	TGTGCCAGCAGTTTCTTTTTAGCGGGGAGCTATGGCTACACCTTC
.	TRBJ1-2	.	TRBV20-1	CSARDDPYGYTF	TGCAGTGCTAGGGATGACCCCTATGGCTACACCTTC
.	TRBJ2-5	.	TRBV6-5	CASSYSQETQYF	TGTGCCAGCAGTTACAGCCAAGAGACCCAGTACTTC
.	TRBJ2-7	.	TRBV5-1	CASSMPGFYEQYF	TGCGCCAGCAGTATGCCGGGGTTCTACGAGCAGTACTTC
.	TRBJ2-3	.	TRBV6-5	CASSYGVTQYF	TGTGCCAGCAGTTACGGGGTTACGCAGTATTTT
.	TRBJ2-1	.	TRBV5-1	CASSSFPYNEQFF	TGCGCCAGCAGCTCGTTTCCCTACAATGAGCAGTTCTTC
.	TRBJ1-2	.	TRBV18	CASSQGPGVGGYTF	TGTGCCAGCTCACAGGGACCGGGCGTTGGCGGCTACACCTTC
.	TRBJ1-2	.	TRBV6-1	CASSPARGLRDYGYTF	TGTGCCAGCAGCCCAGCGAGGGGTCTACGGGACTATGGCTACACCTTC
.	TRBJ1-1	.	TRBV5-6	CASSARTANTEAFF	TGTGCCAGCAGCGCGAGGACAGCTAACACTGAAGCTTTCTTT
.	TRBJ2-7	.	TRBV27	CASKRLRDPTYEQYF	TGTGCCAGCAAGCGACTTCGGGACCCAACCTACGAGCAGTACTTC
.	TRBJ2-5	.	TRBV15	CATSGGEETQYF	TGTGCCACCAGCGGGGGCGAGGAGACCCAGTACTTC
.	TRBJ2-1	.	TRBV4-3	CASSQEGTDEQFF	TGCGCCAGCAGCCAAGAAGGGACCGATGAGCAGTTCTTC
.	TRBJ2-7	TRBD1	TRBV6-5	CASSRRTGNHEQYF	TGTGCCAGCAGTCGACGGACAGGGAACCACGAGCAGTACTTC
few	TRBJ1-2	.	TRBV25-1	CASSVGGRNYGYTF	TGTGCCAGCAGTGTGGGGGGCAGGAACTATGGCTACACCTTC
.	TRBJ1-1	.	TRBV5-6	CASSLRATEAFF	TGTGCCAGCAGCTTGAGGGCCACTGAAGCTTTCTTT
.	TRBJ1-4	.	TRBV9	CASSVGVGGGEKLFF	TGTGCCAGCAGCGTAGGAGTAGGCGGAGGGGAAAAACTGTTTTTT
.	TRBJ2-5	.	TRBV29-1	CSVENSAGRGETQYF	TGCAGCGTTGAAAATTCCGCAGGGCGGGGAGAGACCCAGTACTTC
.	TRBJ2-3	.	TRBV5-4	CASSLEWGEADTQYF	TGTGCCAGCAGCTTGGAATGGGGGGAGGCAGATACGCAGTATTTT
.	TRBJ1-2	.	TRBV5-6	CASSPPEPPNYGYTF	TGTGCCAGCAGCCCCCCGGAACCGCCTAACTATGGCTACACCTTC
few	TRBJ2-7	TRBD1	TRBV6-5	CASSYSRTGDSYEQYF	TGTGCCAGCAGTTACTCTCGGACAGGTGACTCCTACGAGCAGTACTTC
.	TRBJ2-7	.	TRBV5-1	CASSLEAGEEQYF	TGCGCCAGCAGCTTGGAGGCAGGGGAAGAGCAGTACTTC
few	TRBJ2-1	.	TRBV6-2/TRBV6-3	CASSLRQYNEQFF	TGTGCCAGCAGTTTGCGGCAGTACAATGAGCAGTTCTTC
.	TRBJ1-2	.	TRBV2	CAASVEGNYGYTF	TGTGCCGCAAGTGTGGAGGGGAACTATGGCTACACCTTC
once	TRBJ2-1	.	TRBV6-6	CAAGEQEQFF	TGTGCAGCAGGGGAACAGGAGCAGTTCTTC
.	TRBJ2-3	.	TRBV5-4	CASSLGWGDTQYF	TGTGCCAGCAGCTTGGGTTGGGGGGATACGCAGTATTTT
.	TRBJ2-7	TRBD1	TRBV4-2	CASSHKTGGFDEQYF	TGTGCCAGCAGCCATAAGACAGGGGGTTTCGACGAGCAGTACTTC
.	TRBJ1-6	.	TRBV5-1	CASSPITGTDSPLHF	TGCGCCAGCAGCCCTATTACAGGGACGGATTCACCCCTCCACTTT
.	TRBJ2-1	TRBD1	TRBV25-1	CASSADRVLVGEQFF	TGTGCCAGCAGCGCTGACAGGGTCCTAGTAGGTGAGCAGTTCTTC
.	TRBJ2-1	TRBD1	TRBV29-1	CSVRTGDEGGRFNEQFF	TGCAGCGTCAGGACAGGGGACGAGGGTGGCCGATTCAATGAGCAGTTCTTC
.	TRBJ1-2	.	TRBV3-1	CASSQDTYGYTF	TGTGCCAGCAGCCAAGATACCTATGGCTACACCTTC
.	TRBJ2-1	TRBD2	TRBV20-1	CSATGLALEQFF	TGCAGTGCTACCGGACTAGCTCTTGAGCAGTTCTTC
.	TRBJ2-7	TRBD1	TRBV20-1	CSAKWTGTGTYEQYF	TGCAGTGCTAAATGGACCGGGACAGGGACCTACGAGCAGTACTTC
.	TRBJ2-1	.	TRBV29-1	CSVYGAGYNEQFF	TGCAGCGTTTACGGAGCGGGTTACAATGAGCAGTTCTTC
.	TRBJ2-1	TRBD1	TRBV14	CASSHVRLGQGLYNEQFF	TGTGCCAGCAGCCACGTTCGATTGGGACAGGGCCTCTACAATGAGCAGTTCTTC
.	TRBJ1-2	TRBD1	TRBV29-1	CSVDPGTEYGYTF	TGCAGCGTTGACCCCGGGACAGAATATGGCTACACCTTC
.	TRBJ2-6	.	TRBV20-1	CSARLTGSSLSGANVLTF	TGCAGTGCTAGACTCACAGGGTCCTCCCTCTCTGGGGCCAACGTCCTGACTTTC
.	TRBJ2-1	.	TRBV20-1	CSAGPSGNPLNEQFF	TGCAGTGCTGGCCCGTCGGGTAACCCATTAAATGAGCAGTTCTTC
.	TRBJ2-7	.	TRBV5-4	CASSLGKANYEQYF	TGTGCCAGCAGCTTGGGTAAGGCCAACTACGAGCAGTACTTC
.	TRBJ2-1	.	TRBV2	CASSEAFGGGEQFF	TGTGCCAGCAGTGAAGCTTTCGGCGGGGGCGAGCAGTTCTTC
.	TRBJ2-5	.	TRBV5-1	CASSLAPEETQYF	TGCGCCAGCAGCTTGGCCCCCGAAGAGACCCAGTACTTC
.	TRBJ2-1	TRBD1	TRBV29-1	CSIIHRGREQFF	TGCAGCATAATCCACAGGGGACGAGAGCAGTTCTTC
.	TRBJ1-6	.	TRBV6-5	CASSPPWSNSPLHF	TGTGCCAGCAGCCCGCCTTGGTCCAATTCACCCCTCCACTTT
.	TRBJ2-3	.	TRBV27	CASSPPGHGTDTQYF	TGTGCCAGCAGTCCCCCGGGACACGGCACAGATACGCAGTATTTT
.	TRBJ2-3	.	TRBV4-2	CASSQDTRGDTQYF	TGTGCCAGCAGCCAAGATACCCGGGGCGATACGCAGTATTTT
.	TRBJ2-1	.	TRBV12-3/TRBV12-4	CASGGEQFF	TGTGCCAGCGGGGGAGAGCAGTTCTTC